The clone carrying this T cell receptor (beta chain) was seen more than once but under ten times. The antigen is not known. The sample originates from a study of CD8+CD57+ T cells in acquired aplastic anemia. Germline loops: CDR1 LGHNA, CDR2 YSLEER. The CDR3 has 16 amino acids. V was pared by 1 base and J by 6 bases, with 19 bases between. Researchers used genomic DNA as the template to profile TCR beta VDJ and CDR3. Via MiXCR, TCRdb re-called the reads, giving one row per CDR3 protein. The sample shows hundreds of thousands of distinct CDR3 sequences, over 25% of them seen only once. Sequencing involved patients with CD8+CD57+ cell expansion previously shown by flow cytometry. The enrolled patients all had severe acquired aplastic anemia. Therapy had not been given to patients before blood sampling. Study-wide points: Simpson's diversity of CD8+ cells was not significantly different in patients compared with controls. Almost 30 shared CD8+ CDR3s appeared highly expressed within patients' immunodominant clones.

The chain carries TRBV4-3 and TRBJ2-7; D is undetermined. Sequencing input: sorted CD4+, CD8+, or CD8+CD57+ T cells (not recorded which) from PBMCs. The source of this sequence is a human donor with aplastic anemia. The CDR3 coding sequence is TGCGCCAGCAGCCAAGCGGTGGTGCCCAAGGGCTTCGAGCAGTACTTC. Protein product: CASSQAVVPKGFEQYF.